One and the same sample provided the 19 T cell receptor beta chains below, sequenced in a study of human T cells and chemical hapten exposure. The library gave individual cDNA molecules unique molecular identifiers. TCRdb processed the reads anew with MiXCR; each CDR3 protein has one entry. In the table there are about 120,000 distinct CDR3 sequences, approximately 9.3% of which are singletons. Before extraction, the whole blood was not fractionated, and total RNA was taken from it. The specimen was whole blood. These receptors were taken from a human donor in good health. Some clones in this sample may be carry-over from other donors' samples.

There are a few counts of this clonotype. The chain couples TRBV6-6 to TRBJ2-4; 10 bases map to TRBD1. Losses at the gene ends were 6 bases for V and 1 base for J; bases not matched to a gene: 9. Germline values: CDR1 MNHNY, CDR2 SVGAGI (reference sequence). The CDR3 has 17 residues. The CDR3: CASRPGQGDWAKNIQYF. The DNA for the CDR3 is TGTGCCAGCAGACCCGGACAGGGGGACTGGGCCAAAAACATTCAGTACTTC.

The table lists this clonotype with many counts. This chain uses TRBV20-1 with TRBJ2-3; D is unresolved. CDR3 length: 13 amino acids. The germline V and J ends were trimmed by 3 bases and 2 bases, with 9 bases remaining between them. The V gene's germline CDR1 is DFQATT and CDR2 SNEGSKA (reference sequence). In nucleotides, the CDR3 is TGCAGTGCTAGTATCACCCCCACAGATACGCAGTATTTT. It encodes CSASITPTDTQYF.

This clonotype was detected a few times. The chain is built from TRBV6-5 and TRBJ2-7, with a weak D call TRBD1 (6 bases). Deletions cut 2 bases from V and 3 bases from J, with 17 bases between. The CDR3 runs to 16 residues. Germline V gene lookup returns CDR1 MNHEY and CDR2 SVGAGI. The CDR3 sequence: CASSYTGTMSLYEQYF. The DNA for the CDR3 is TGTGCCAGCAGTTACACAGGGACCATGTCCCTCTACGAGCAGTACTTC.

The chain couples TRBV27 to TRBJ2-1; TRBD1 or TRBD2 may be the D gene (5 bases each). Between the trimmed V and J ends, which lost 1 base and 6 bases, there was a span of 13 bases. The CDR3 consists of 15 residues. Germline values: CDR1 MNHEY, CDR2 SMNVEV (reference sequence). The CDR3 nucleotides are TGTGCCAGCAGTTTATTGGGGGACGTCTTCAATGAGCAGTTCTTC. Protein product: CASSLLGDVFNEQFF.

The V and J genes are TRBV19 and TRBJ1-5; D is uncertain. Germline V CDR1 and CDR2: LNHDA, SQIVND (reference sequence). This CDR3 spans 15 amino acids. V dropped 3 bases and J dropped 3 bases, with 12 bases sitting between them. The CDR3 here is CASSMAGGYNQPQHF. CDR3 DNA sequence: TGTGCCAGTAGTATGGCGGGAGGTTACAATCAGCCCCAGCATTTT.

There are many counts of this clonotype. V is TRBV7-9 and J is TRBJ1-1, with TRBD1 matching 9 bases. Looked up from germline, CDR1 is SEHNR and CDR2 is FQNEAQ (reference sequence). The CDR3 runs 14 residues. Trimming cost V 5 bases and J 4 bases; bases outside gene matches: 5. CDR3 nucleotide sequence: TGTGCCAGCAGCATGGGACAGGGAGGCACTGAAGCTTTCTTT. Amino acid sequence: CASSMGQGGTEAFF.

This clonotype has a count of ten or more. The rearrangement links TRBV18 to TRBJ2-7, with D unclear. CDR3 length: 11 amino acids. Trimming took off 2 bases at V and 7 bases at J, with 6 bases between the two ends. The V gene's germline CDR1 is KGHSH and CDR2 LQKENI. The CDR3 spells CASSPGWEQYF. CDR3 nucleotides: TGTGCCAGCTCACCAGGGTGGGAGCAGTACTTC.

This clonotype was recorded many times. The chain carries TRBV20-1 and TRBJ2-3; 9 bases map to TRBD2. The CDR3 consists of 16 residues. J lost 0 bases, V lost 6 bases, and 10 bases had no gene match. Germline CDR1 is DFQATT and CDR2 is SNEGSKA (reference sequence). CDR3 sequence reads: CSASPGLADSTDTQYF. The CDR3 region has the DNA TGCAGTGCCTCCCCGGGACTAGCAGATAGCACAGATACGCAGTATTTT.

This clonotype was seen a handful of times. The chain is built from TRBV20-1 and TRBJ2-4; D uncertain. Germline CDR1 DFQATT, CDR2 SNEGSKA (reference sequence). There are 14 residues in the CDR3. Trimming removed 6 bases from V and 0 bases from J, with 12 bases in between. CDR3 DNA: TGCAGTGCCAACGACCTTCTAGCCAAAAACATTCAGTACTTC. It codes for CSANDLLAKNIQYF.

This clonotype was picked up a small number of times. V is TRBV6-1 and J is TRBJ1-4; a weak D match, TRBD1 (6 bases). The CDR3 covers 18 residues. Trimming left V 7 bases short and J 7 bases short, with 28 bases between. Germline loops: CDR1 MNHNS, CDR2 SASEGT. The chain's CDR3 is CASNQSAPYRAESEKLFF. The CDR3 DNA sequence: TGTGCCAGCAACCAAAGTGCCCCATACAGGGCAGAAAGTGAAAAACTGTTTTTT.

This clonotype came up many times. This chain connects TRBV6-5 to TRBJ1-6, with 7 bases lining up with TRBD1. The germline V gene encodes CDR1 MNHEY and CDR2 SVGAGI. The length of the CDR3 is 16 residues. V was clipped by 6 bases and J by 0 bases; unmatched bases: 5. The CDR3 DNA sequence: TGTGCCAGCAGGGAGACAGGGAGCTCCTATAATTCACCCCTCCACTTT. The encoded protein is CASRETGSSYNSPLHF.

At least ten counts were recorded for this clonotype. This chain connects TRBV4-1 to TRBJ2-3; 7 bases fit TRBD2. V shed 4 bases, J shed 7 bases, and the junction held 5 bases outside the gene matches. CDR3 length: 13 residues. CDR1 MGHRA and CDR2 YSYEKL come from the germline V gene. Here the CDR3 DNA reads TGCGCCAGCAGCCCTATCAGCGGGAATACGCAGTATTTT. Amino acid sequence: CASSPISGNTQYF.

This clonotype was picked up many times. The V gene is TRBV7-9, the J gene TRBJ2-5, with D possibly TRBD1 on 7 matching bases. This CDR3 has 15 residues. Germline V gene lookup returns CDR1 SEHNR and CDR2 FQNEAQ (reference sequence). The germline V and J ends were trimmed by 1 base and 4 bases, with 13 bases remaining between them. The CDR3 region is CASSLGQGGGETQYF. In DNA, the CDR3 is TGTGCCAGCAGCTTAGGACAGGGAGGAGGAGAGACCCAGTACTTC.

Concerning this clonotype: At one of its ends the junction is not consistent with the germline gene, which may arise from a read error. The rearrangement links TRBV7-2 to TRBJ2-7; D remains ambiguous. Germline V gene lookup returns CDR1 SGHTA and CDR2 FQGNSA. CDR3 length: 15 residues. As DNA, the CDR3 is TGTGTCAGCAGCTCTAGAGGTTTAGGGTCAGGCGAGCAGTACTTC. It is translated as CVSSSRGLGSGEQYF.

The chain recombines TRBV10-3 with TRBJ2-1, with D maybe TRBD2 (6 bases). In germline, CDR1 is ENHRY, CDR2 SYGVKD. V was trimmed by 3 bases and J by 10 bases, leaving 7 bases between them. The CDR3 spans 11 residues. CDR3 residues: CAISDGGEQFF. CDR3 DNA: TGTGCCATCAGTGACGGAGGGGAGCAGTTCTTC.

There are many counts of this clonotype. The chain is built from TRBV12-3 or TRBV12-4 and TRBJ2-3; perhaps TRBD2 as D (6 bases). The CDR3 totals 15 residues. Trimming took off 6 bases at V and 0 bases at J, with 13 bases between the two ends. The CDR3 sequence: CASSRTILSTDTQYF. CDR3 coding DNA: TGTGCCAGCAGCCGGACTATCCTTAGCACAGATACGCAGTATTTT.

This clonotype appeared many times. The chain joins TRBV7-2 to TRBJ1-5; TRBD1 matches 10 bases. V shed 3 bases, J shed 2 bases, and the junction held 10 bases outside the gene matches. Germline assignment: CDR1 SGHTA and CDR2 FQGNSA. CDR3 size: 18 residues. The CDR3 is CASSFSGTGDIGNQPQHF. The CDR3 bases are TGTGCCAGCAGCTTTAGCGGGACAGGGGATATCGGCAATCAGCCCCAGCATTTT.

In its sample, this clonotype was seen a few times. This sequence joins TRBV10-3 and TRBJ1-1; a possible D gene is TRBD1 (5 bases). The germline V and J ends were trimmed by 6 bases and 5 bases, with 16 bases remaining between them. From germline, CDR1 is ENHRY and CDR2 SYGVKD. The CDR3 length is 14 residues. CDR3 sequence reads: CAISLGSKGTEAFF. For the CDR3, the DNA is TGTGCCATCAGCTTGGGATCAAAGGGGACTGAAGCTTTCTTT.

The table lists this clonotype with many counts. The CDR3 loop reads CASQFGNTIYF. The DNA of the CDR3 is TGTGCCAGTCAATTTGGAAACACCATATATTTT. J is TRBJ1-3 and V is TRBV25-1; no clear D. The germline gives CDR1 MGHDK, CDR2 SYGVNS. The CDR3 is 11 residues long. V was shortened by 9 bases and J by 3 bases, with 6 bases between the two germline ends.